These 17 T cell receptor beta chains were sequenced from one sample in a study of T cells after somatic rescue of genetic block. Data came from immunoSEQ multiplex PCR; TCRdb stores just in-frame clones and leaves some out. The repertoire holds about 72,000 clones, with roughly 93% as singletons. The sequencing input was peripheral blood mononuclear cells (PBMCs). These receptors came from a man between 25 and 39 years old.

CDR3 residues: CASRDPGRGQNIQYF. The CDR3 DNA is TGTGCCAGCAGAGATCCAGGGAGAGGTCAAAACATTCAGTACTTC. The chain carries TRBV2 and TRBJ2-4; possibly TRBD1 or TRBD2 for D (5 bases each). Germline values: CDR1 SNHLY, CDR2 FYNNEI. V dropped 6 bases and J dropped 5 bases, with 17 bases sitting between them. The CDR3 spans 15 residues.

V usage is TRBV5-1 and J usage is TRBJ1-5; D perhaps matches TRBD1 (5 bases). The length of the CDR3 is 14 residues. V was shortened by 4 bases and J by 3 bases, with 11 bases between the two germline ends. Germline V lookup: CDR1 SGHRS, CDR2 YFSETQ. The CDR3 region has the DNA TGCGCCAGCAGCGACGGGACGGACAATCAGCCCCAGCATTTT. Its translation: CASSDGTDNQPQHF.

This chain joins TRBV7-8 and TRBJ1-1; D uncertain. Per the germline V gene, CDR1 is SGHVS and CDR2 is FQNEAQ. CDR3 length: 16 residues. Trimming took 5 bases from V and 6 from J, leaving 22 bases between them. CDR3 sequence: CASSDPPVSVSPEAFF. In nucleotides, the CDR3 is TGTGCCAGCAGCGACCCCCCAGTCAGTGTAAGCCCTGAAGCTTTCTTT.

The V gene is TRBV7-8, the J gene TRBJ1-3; D remains ambiguous. This CDR3 has 16 residues. Germline V lookup: CDR1 SGHVS, CDR2 FQNEAQ. The ends were cut back, 3 bases at V and 0 bases at J, with 12 bases in the middle. CDR3 sequence reads: CASSFTDKSSGNTIYF. The CDR3 bases are TGTGCCAGCAGCTTCACCGACAAGAGCTCTGGAAACACCATATATTTT.

This chain connects TRBV9 to TRBJ1-2, with D possibly matching TRBD1 (6 bases). The length of the CDR3 is 14 residues. V lost 0 bases and J 8 bases, leaving 14 bases between the germline ends. CDR1 and CDR2 (germline): SGDLS, YYNGEE. The CDR3 is CASSVDGGREGYTF. The DNA for the CDR3 is TGTGCCAGCAGCGTAGATGGGGGGCGCGAAGGCTACACCTTC.

This clone occurred once. The gene calls are TRBV6-5 and TRBJ2-7; TRBD1 or TRBD2 may be the D gene (5 bases each). The CDR3 extends over 15 amino acids. CDR1 and CDR2 from the germline V gene are MNHEY and SVGAGI. V dropped 4 bases and J dropped 5 bases, with 18 bases sitting between them. The CDR3 nucleotides are TGTGCCAGCAGTTCGACTACCCCATTGGGGCACGAGCAGTACTTC. The encoded protein is CASSSTTPLGHEQYF.

The chain links TRBV4-1 to TRBJ2-1; 9 positions match TRBD1. The V gene's germline CDR1 is MGHRA and CDR2 YSYEKL. The CDR3 contains 16 residues. Unmatched junction bases numbered 5, after V lost 1 base and J lost 4 bases. The CDR3 sequence is CASSQGQGGVYNEQFF. The DNA for the CDR3 is TGCGCCAGCAGCCAAGGACAGGGGGGAGTGTACAATGAGCAGTTCTTC.

Notes on this clone: Additional DNA sequences in this sample encode the identical CDR3. This chain joins TRBV6-5 and TRBJ1-6; possible D gene TRBD1, 5 bases. With 6 bases removed from V and 7 bases from J, the gap between germline ends came to 13 bases. The CDR3 covers 14 residues. Germline V gene sequence: CDR1 MNHEY, CDR2 SVGAGI. The CDR3 protein is CASRAVWGNSPLHF. DNA for the CDR3: TGTGCCAGCAGGGCTGTGTGGGGGAATTCACCCCTCCACTTT.

This sequence joins TRBV27 and TRBJ2-2; D uncertain. V was trimmed by 6 bases and J by 7 bases, leaving 9 bases between them. The CDR3 length is 12 residues. Germline CDR1 is MNHEY and CDR2 is SMNVEV (reference sequence). The CDR3 protein is CASRKGSGELFF. The CDR3 DNA reads as TGTGCCAGCAGGAAGGGAAGCGGGGAGCTGTTTTTT.

The DNA of the CDR3 is TGTGCCAGCAGCTTAGAAAGACAGTCGAATGAGCAGTTCTTC. Translation gives CASSLERQSNEQFF. The rearrangement uses TRBV11-2 and TRBJ2-1, with D perhaps TRBD1 (5 bases). Trimming cost V 0 bases and J 7 bases, with 10 bases left between them. The CDR3 consists of 14 residues. Looked up from germline, CDR1 is SGHAT and CDR2 is FQNNGV.

The chain combines TRBV19 with TRBJ2-7, with TRBD1 matching 7 bases. The CDR3 contains 14 residues. V was pared by 4 bases and J by 0 bases, with 3 bases of the junction left unmatched. Per the germline V gene, CDR1 is LNHDA and CDR2 is SQIVND (reference sequence). CDR3 bases: TGTGCCAGTAGTAAGGGGGACAGCTCCTACGAGCAGTACTTC. Translated: CASSKGDSSYEQYF. The whole variable domain, filled in from reference TRBV19 and TRBJ2-7, reads DGGITQSPKYLFRKEGQNVTLSCEQNLNHDAMYWYRQDPGQGLRLIYYSQIVNDFQKGDIAEGYSVSREKKESFPLTVTSAQKNPTAFYLCASSKGDSSYEQYFGPGTRLTVT.

The J gene is TRBJ2-5, the V gene TRBV29-1; maybe TRBD1 (5 bases). There are 14 residues in the CDR3. V was clipped by 2 bases and J by 1 base, with 11 bases between them. CDR1 is SQVTM and CDR2 is ANQGSEA in the germline V gene. The CDR3 sequence: CSVEPGHLQETQYF. As DNA, the CDR3 is TGCAGCGTTGAACCCGGACACCTCCAAGAGACCCAGTACTTC.

V usage is TRBV6-5 and J usage is TRBJ1-6; tentative D call: TRBD1 (5 bases). This CDR3 is 14 amino acids long. V was shortened by 4 bases and J by 7 bases, with 11 bases between the two germline ends. Germline CDR1 is MNHEY and CDR2 is SVGAGI. The CDR3: CASSSDRGNSPLHF. The CDR3 DNA reads TGTGCCAGCAGTTCTGACAGAGGAAATTCACCCCTCCACTTT.

The chain recombines TRBV14 with TRBJ2-1; 12 nucleotides agree with TRBD2. V dropped 2 bases and J dropped 6; count of bases not matched to a gene: 11. Germline V lookup: CDR1 SGHDN, CDR2 FVKESK. The CDR3 loop spans 18 amino acids. The CDR3 DNA sequence: TGTGCCAGCAGCCAACAAAAAACGGGACTAGCGGGTCTCAATGAGCAGTTCTTC. It codes for CASSQQKTGLAGLNEQFF.

V is TRBV12-5 and J is TRBJ2-7; possible D gene TRBD2, 6 bases. Germline loops: CDR1 LGHNT, CDR2 FRNRAP. V lost 1 base, J lost 5 bases, and 9 bases lay in between. This CDR3 has 13 residues. CDR3: CASGLGPGDEQYF. The CDR3 nucleotides are TGTGCTAGTGGTTTGGGGCCGGGGGACGAGCAGTACTTC.

V usage is TRBV6-5 and J usage is TRBJ2-4; 9 bases fit TRBD1. The CDR3 loop spans 14 amino acids. J lost 7 bases, V lost 5 bases, and 6 bases had no gene match. Germline assignment: CDR1 MNHEY and CDR2 SVGAGI. CDR3: CASSRDRAGNIQYF. CDR3 sequence (DNA): TGTGCCAGCAGTAGGGACAGGGCGGGGAACATTCAGTACTTC.

The sample holds one count of this clone. The V call is TRBV9, the J call TRBJ2-3; D ambiguous. V dropped 0 bases and J dropped 2 bases, with 7 bases sitting between them. CDR1 SGDLS and CDR2 YYNGEE come from the germline V gene. The CDR3 runs to 14 residues. DNA of the CDR3: TGTGCCAGCAGCGTAGACAGTCACACAGATACGCAGTATTTT. It specifies CASSVDSHTDTQYF.